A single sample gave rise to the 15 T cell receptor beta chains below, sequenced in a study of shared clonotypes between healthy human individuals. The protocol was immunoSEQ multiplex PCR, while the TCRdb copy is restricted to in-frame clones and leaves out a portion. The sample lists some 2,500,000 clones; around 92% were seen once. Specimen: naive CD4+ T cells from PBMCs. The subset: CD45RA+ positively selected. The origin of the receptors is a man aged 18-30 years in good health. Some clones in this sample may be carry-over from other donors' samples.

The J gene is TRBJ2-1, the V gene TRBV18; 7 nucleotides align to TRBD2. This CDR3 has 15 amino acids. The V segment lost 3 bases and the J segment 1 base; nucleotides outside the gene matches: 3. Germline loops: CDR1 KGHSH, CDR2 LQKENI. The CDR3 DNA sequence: TGTGCCAGCTCACCCAAGCGGGAATCCTACAATGAGCAGTTCTTC. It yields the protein CASSPKRESYNEQFF.

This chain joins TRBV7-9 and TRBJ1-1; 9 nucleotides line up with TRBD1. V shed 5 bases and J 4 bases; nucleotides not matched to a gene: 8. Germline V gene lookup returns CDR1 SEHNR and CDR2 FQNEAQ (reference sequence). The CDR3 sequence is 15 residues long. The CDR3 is CASSQITGGTTEAFF. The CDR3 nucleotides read TGTGCCAGCAGCCAAATTACAGGGGGCACCACTGAAGCTTTCTTT.

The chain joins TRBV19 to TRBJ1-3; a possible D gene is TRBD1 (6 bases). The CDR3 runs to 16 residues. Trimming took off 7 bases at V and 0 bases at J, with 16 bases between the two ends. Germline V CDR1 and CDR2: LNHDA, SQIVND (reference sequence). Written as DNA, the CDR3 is TGTGCCAGTACCCGGACAGTCAACCGCTCTGGAAACACCATATATTTT. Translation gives CASTRTVNRSGNTIYF. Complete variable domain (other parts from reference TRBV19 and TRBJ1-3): DGGITQSPKYLFRKEGQNVTLSCEQNLNHDAMYWYRQDPGQGLRLIYYSQIVNDFQKGDIAEGYSVSREKKESFPLTVTSAQKNPTAFYLCASTRTVNRSGNTIYFGEGSWLTVV.

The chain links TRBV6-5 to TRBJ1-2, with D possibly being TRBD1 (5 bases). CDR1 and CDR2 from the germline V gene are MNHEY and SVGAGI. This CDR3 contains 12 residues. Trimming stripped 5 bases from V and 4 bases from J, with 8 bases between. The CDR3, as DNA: TGTGCCAGCAGTGCAGGGCTCTATGGCTACACCTTC. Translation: CASSAGLYGYTF.

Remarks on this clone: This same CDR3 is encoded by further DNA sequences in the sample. CDR3 coding DNA: TGTGCCAGCAGCTTAGTAGCGGGAGGCTCCTACGAGCAGTACTTC. Residues: CASSLVAGGSYEQYF. The chain couples TRBV7-2 to TRBJ2-7; 10 bases match TRBD2. V was clipped by 1 base and J by 0 bases; unmatched bases: 0. The CDR3 sequence is 15 residues long. Germline V gene data show CDR1 as SGHTA and CDR2 as FQGNSA.

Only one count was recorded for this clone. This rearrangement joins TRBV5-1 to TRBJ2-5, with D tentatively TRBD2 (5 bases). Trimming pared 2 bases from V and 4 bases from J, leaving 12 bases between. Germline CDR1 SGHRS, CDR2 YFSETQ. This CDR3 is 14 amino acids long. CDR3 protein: CASSLVSGRETQYF. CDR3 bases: TGCGCCAGCAGCTTAGTGAGCGGTCGAGAGACCCAGTACTTC.

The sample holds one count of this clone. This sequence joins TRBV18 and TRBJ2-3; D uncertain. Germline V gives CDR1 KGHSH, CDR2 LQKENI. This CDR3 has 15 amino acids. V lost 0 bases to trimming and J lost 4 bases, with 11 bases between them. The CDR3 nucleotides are TGTGCCAGCTCACCACCGGGTAGGGTCGCAGATACGCAGTATTTT. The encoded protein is CASSPPGRVADTQYF.

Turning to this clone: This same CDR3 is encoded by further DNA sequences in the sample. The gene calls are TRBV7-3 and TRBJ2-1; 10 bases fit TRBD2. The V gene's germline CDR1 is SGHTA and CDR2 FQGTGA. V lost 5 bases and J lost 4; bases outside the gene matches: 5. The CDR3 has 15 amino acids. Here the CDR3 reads CASSLTSGAYNEQFF. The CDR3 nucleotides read TGTGCCAGCAGCCTCACTAGCGGGGCTTACAATGAGCAGTTCTTC.

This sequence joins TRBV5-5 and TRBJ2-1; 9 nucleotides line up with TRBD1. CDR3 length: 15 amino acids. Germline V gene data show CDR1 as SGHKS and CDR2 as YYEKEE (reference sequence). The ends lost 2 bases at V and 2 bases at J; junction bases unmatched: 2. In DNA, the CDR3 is TGTGCCAGCAGCTTTCGGACAGGGGCCTACAATGAGCAGTTCTTC. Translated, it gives CASSFRTGAYNEQFF.

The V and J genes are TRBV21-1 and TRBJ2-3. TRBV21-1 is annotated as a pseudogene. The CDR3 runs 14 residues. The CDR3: CASSKVVGTDTQYF. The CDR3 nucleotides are TGTGCCAGCAGCAAAGTTGTGGGCACAGATACGCAGTATTTT.

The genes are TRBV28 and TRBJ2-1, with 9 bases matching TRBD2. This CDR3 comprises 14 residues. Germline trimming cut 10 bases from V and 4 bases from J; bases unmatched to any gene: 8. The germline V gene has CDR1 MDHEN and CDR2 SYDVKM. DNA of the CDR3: TGTGCCATAGGAGCGGGAGGTGGGTACAATGAGCAGTTCTTC. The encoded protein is CAIGAGGGYNEQFF. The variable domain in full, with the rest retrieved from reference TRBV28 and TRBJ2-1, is DVKVTQSSRYLVKRTGEKVFLECVQDMDHENMFWYRQDPGLGLRLIYFSYDVKMKEKGDIPEGYSVSREKKERFSLILESASTNQTSMYLCAIGAGGGYNEQFFGPGTRLTVL.

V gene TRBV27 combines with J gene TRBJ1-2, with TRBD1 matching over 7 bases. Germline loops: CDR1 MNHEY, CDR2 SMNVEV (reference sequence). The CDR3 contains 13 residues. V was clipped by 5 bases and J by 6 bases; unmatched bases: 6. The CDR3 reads CASSPWQGDGYTF. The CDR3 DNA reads TGTGCCAGCAGTCCGTGGCAGGGGGATGGCTACACCTTC.

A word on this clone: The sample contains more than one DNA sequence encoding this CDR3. CDR3 amino acids: CASSITGETQYF. The DNA of the CDR3 is TGTGCCAGTAGTATTACAGGGGAGACCCAGTACTTC. The chain employs TRBV19 and TRBJ2-5, with TRBD1 as a possible D gene (6 bases). Germline loops: CDR1 LNHDA, CDR2 SQIVND (reference sequence). V gave up 3 bases and J gave up 5 bases, with 7 bases separating them. The CDR3 runs to 12 residues.

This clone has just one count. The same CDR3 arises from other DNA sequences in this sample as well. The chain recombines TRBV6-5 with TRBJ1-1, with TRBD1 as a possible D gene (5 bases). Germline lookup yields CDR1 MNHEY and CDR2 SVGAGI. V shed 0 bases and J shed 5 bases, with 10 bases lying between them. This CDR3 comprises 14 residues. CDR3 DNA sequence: TGTGCCAGCAGTTACTCGAGGGGCCGAACTGAAGCTTTCTTT. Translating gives CASSYSRGRTEAFF.

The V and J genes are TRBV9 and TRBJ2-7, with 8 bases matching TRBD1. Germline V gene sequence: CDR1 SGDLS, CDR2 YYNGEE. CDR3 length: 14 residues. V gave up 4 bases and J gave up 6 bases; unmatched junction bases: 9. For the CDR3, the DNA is TGTGCCAGCAGCCTCCGGACAGGGAGCGGCGAGCAGTACTTC. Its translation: CASSLRTGSGEQYF.